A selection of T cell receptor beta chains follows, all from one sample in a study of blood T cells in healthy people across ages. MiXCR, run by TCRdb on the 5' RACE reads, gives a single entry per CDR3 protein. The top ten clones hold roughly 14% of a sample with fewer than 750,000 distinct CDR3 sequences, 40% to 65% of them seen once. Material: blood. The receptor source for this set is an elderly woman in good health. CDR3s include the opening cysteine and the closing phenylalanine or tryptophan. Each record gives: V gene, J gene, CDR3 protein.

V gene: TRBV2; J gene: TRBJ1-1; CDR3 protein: CASSGTGTANTEAFF
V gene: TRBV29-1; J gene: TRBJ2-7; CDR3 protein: CSVTQGEVTYEQYF
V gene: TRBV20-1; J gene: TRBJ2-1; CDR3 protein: CSVRGQGNANNEQFF
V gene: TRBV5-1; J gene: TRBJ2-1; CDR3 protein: CASSGVAGGIYNEQFF
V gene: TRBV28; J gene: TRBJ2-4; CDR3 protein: CASSATGGSTKNIQYF
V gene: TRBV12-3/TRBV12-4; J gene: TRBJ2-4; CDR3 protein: CARALAKNIQYF
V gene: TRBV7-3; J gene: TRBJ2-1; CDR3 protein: CASSSGLAASSCNEQFF
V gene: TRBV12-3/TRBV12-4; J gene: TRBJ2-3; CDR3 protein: CASSKILDSADTQYF
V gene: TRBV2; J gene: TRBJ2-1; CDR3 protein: CASLSSSYNEQFF
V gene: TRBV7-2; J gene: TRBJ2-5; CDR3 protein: CASSSPTGQGTQYF
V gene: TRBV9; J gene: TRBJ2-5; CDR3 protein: CASSVASSRAQYF
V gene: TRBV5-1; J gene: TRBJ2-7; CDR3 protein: CASSARQGPTYEQYF
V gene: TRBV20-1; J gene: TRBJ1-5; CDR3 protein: CSAGGKGHQPQHF
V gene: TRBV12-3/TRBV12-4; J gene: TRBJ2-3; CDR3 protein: CASSLASGATDTQYF
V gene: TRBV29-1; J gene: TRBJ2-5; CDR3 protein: CSVKQGANSETQYF
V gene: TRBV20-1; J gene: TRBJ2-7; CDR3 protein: CSAIKTGYSYEQYF
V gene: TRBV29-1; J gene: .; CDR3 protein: CSVREAGNEQYF